This is a list of T cell receptor beta chains from one sample in a study of T cells in Graves' hyperthyroidism and ophthalmopathy. TCRdb passed the multiplex PCR reads through MiXCR, listing each CDR3 protein once. The table has a few hundred thousand distinct CDR3 sequences, 40% to 55% seen once; the top ten hold roughly 7.7%. What was sequenced was peripheral blood or thyroid tissue (not recorded which). These TCRs come from a woman aged 18-29 years with Graves' hyperthyroidism. CDR3s include the opening cysteine and the closing phenylalanine or tryptophan. D genes are given only for firm matches. Not all rows give a size; the values are once, few, many and, for expanded clones, a class.

j_call	v_call	d_call	clone_size	cdr3_nt	cdr3_aa
TRBJ2-7	TRBV7-2	-	many	TGTGCCAGCAGCTTAGTGCCCGGATTGCCCTACGAGCAGTACTTC	CASSLVPGLPYEQYF
TRBJ1-2	TRBV12-3/TRBV12-4	-	many	TGTGCCAGCTCGCCCGCAGGGTTGGGTTATGGCTACACCTTC	CASSPAGLGYGYTF
TRBJ2-7	TRBV29-1	-	few	TGCAGCGTCGGGAACCCATCCTACGAGCAGTACTTC	CSVGNPSYEQYF
TRBJ1-2	TRBV2	-	-	TGTGCCAGCGAACTAGCGGGATGGGGGTACACCTTC	CASELAGWGYTF
TRBJ2-7	TRBV20-1	-	once	TGCAGTGCTAGAGGTTTCGGGGGAGACTACGAGCAGTACTTC	CSARGFGGDYEQYF
TRBJ1-1	TRBV2	-	-	TGTGCCAGCAGTGAAGAGCCAGGGGCTAATGAAGCTTTCTTT	CASSEEPGANEAFF
TRBJ2-5	TRBV24-1	-	-	TGTGCCACCAGTGATCTGGACGGTAACCAAGAGACCCAGTACTTC	CATSDLDGNQETQYF
TRBJ2-1	TRBV19	TRBD1	once	TGTGCCAGCAGCCCACCCCGGACAGGGAACTCCTACAATGAGCAGTTCTTC	CASSPPRTGNSYNEQFF
TRBJ2-5	TRBV20-1	-	many	TGCAGTGCTACGGGACGCCCTAGACTCGGGGAGACCCAGTACTTC	CSATGRPRLGETQYF
TRBJ2-3	TRBV20-1	TRBD2	-	TGCAGTGCTCAGGGGCTCACTAGCGGGAGGGGACACACAGATACGCAGTATTTT	CSAQGLTSGRGHTDTQYF
TRBJ2-3	TRBV6-4	TRBD2	-	TGTGCCAGCAGTGATGGGGGGGGAACAGATACGCAGTATTTT	CASSDGGGTDTQYF
TRBJ1-1	TRBV20-1	TRBD1	-	TGCAGTGCTAGTGACAGGGTGGGGGGGAACACTGAAGCTTTCTTT	CSASDRVGGNTEAFF
TRBJ2-7	TRBV12-3/TRBV12-4	TRBD1	many	TGTGCCAGCAGTTGGACAGGGGCCTACGAGCAGTACTTC	CASSWTGAYEQYF
TRBJ1-2	TRBV7-9	-	-	TGTGCCAGCAGCAGCGCGGGGGGTGGCTACACCTTC	CASSSAGGGYTF
TRBJ2-7	TRBV7-2	TRBD2	many	TGTGCCAGCAGCTTTGGGTCCTATAGGCTAGCGGGAGGAGGAGGCTACGAGCAGTACTTC	CASSFGSYRLAGGGGYEQYF
TRBJ1-1	TRBV6-5	-	many	TGTGCCAGCCAAGGCGGGAGGGAGGACACTGAAGCTTTCTTT	CASQGGREDTEAFF
TRBJ1-1	TRBV11-2	-	-	TGTGCCAGCAGCTTAGTTCGGCCGGGCACTGAAGCTTTCTTT	CASSLVRPGTEAFF
TRBJ1-5	TRBV20-1	-	-	TGCAGTGCTAGAGGGGGGTCAGCGAAGCGGGAGACCCAGCATTTT	CSARGGSAKRETQHF
TRBJ1-2	TRBV12-3/TRBV12-4	TRBD1	many	TGTGCCAGCAGTTTAGATAGACACAGGGGAATCGGCTATGGCTACACCTTC	CASSLDRHRGIGYGYTF
TRBJ2-3	TRBV12-3/TRBV12-4	TRBD2	-	TGTGCCAGCAGTAATAGCGGGAGCACAGATACGCAGTATTTT	CASSNSGSTDTQYF
TRBJ2-5	TRBV7-9	-	-	TGTGCCAGTTCTCTAGCGACCCAGTACTTC	CASSLATQYF
TRBJ1-1	TRBV29-1	-	-	TGCAGCACCCGACCCGGGCGGGACACTGAAGCTTTCTTT	CSTRPGRDTEAFF